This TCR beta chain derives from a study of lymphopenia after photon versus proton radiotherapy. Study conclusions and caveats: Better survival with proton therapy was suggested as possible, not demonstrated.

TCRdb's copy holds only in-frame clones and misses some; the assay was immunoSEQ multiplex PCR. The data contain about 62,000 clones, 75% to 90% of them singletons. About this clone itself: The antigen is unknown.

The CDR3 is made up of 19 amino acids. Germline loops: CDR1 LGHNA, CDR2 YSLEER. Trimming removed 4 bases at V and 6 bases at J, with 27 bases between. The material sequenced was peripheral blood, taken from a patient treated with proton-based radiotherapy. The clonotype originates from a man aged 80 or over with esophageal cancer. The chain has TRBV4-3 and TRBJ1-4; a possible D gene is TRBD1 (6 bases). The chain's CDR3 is CASSLILQGNVVIDEKLFF. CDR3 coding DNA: TGCGCCAGCAGCCTTATTTTACAGGGAAACGTTGTTATCGATGAAAAACTGTTTTTT.